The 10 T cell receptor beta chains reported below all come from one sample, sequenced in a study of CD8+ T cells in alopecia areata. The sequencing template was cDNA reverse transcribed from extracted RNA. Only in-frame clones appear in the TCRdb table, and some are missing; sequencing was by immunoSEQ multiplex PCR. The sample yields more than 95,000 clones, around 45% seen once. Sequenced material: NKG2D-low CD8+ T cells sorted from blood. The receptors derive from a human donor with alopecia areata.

The CDR3 DNA follows: TGCAGCGTTGAAGATCAAGGGGATAATTCACCCCTCCACTTT. Protein: CSVEDQGDNSPLHF. The chain joins TRBV29-1 to TRBJ1-6; perhaps TRBD1 as D (5 bases). The length of the CDR3 is 14 residues. Trimming cost V 0 bases and J 5 bases, with 8 bases left between them. Germline CDR1 and CDR2: SQVTM and ANQGSEA.

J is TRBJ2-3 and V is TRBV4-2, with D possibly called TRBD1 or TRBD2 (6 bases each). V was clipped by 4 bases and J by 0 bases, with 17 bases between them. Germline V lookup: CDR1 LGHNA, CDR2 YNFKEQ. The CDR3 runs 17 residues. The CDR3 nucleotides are TGTGCCAGCAGCCCCCTCGACGGGGGCAAAAGCACAGATACGCAGTATTTT. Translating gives CASSPLDGGKSTDTQYF.

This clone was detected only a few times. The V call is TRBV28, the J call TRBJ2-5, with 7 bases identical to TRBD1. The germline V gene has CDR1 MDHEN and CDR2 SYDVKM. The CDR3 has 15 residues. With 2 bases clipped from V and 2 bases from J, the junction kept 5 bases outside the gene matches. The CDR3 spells CASSLQGVTQETQYF. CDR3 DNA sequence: TGTGCCAGCAGTTTACAGGGGGTGACACAAGAGACCCAGTACTTC.

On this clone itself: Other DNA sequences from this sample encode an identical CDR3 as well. In nucleotides, the CDR3 is TGCAGTGTAGGGACAGCCCGCGGAGATACGCAGTATTTT. This translates into CSVGTARGDTQYF. V gene TRBV29-1 combines with J gene TRBJ2-3, with 7 nucleotides matching TRBD1. The CDR3 spans 13 residues. In germline, CDR1 is SQVTM, CDR2 ANQGSEA.

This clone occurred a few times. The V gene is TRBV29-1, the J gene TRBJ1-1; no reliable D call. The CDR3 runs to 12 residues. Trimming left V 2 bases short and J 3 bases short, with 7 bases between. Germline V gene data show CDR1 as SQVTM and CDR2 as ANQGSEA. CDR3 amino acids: CSVEREDTEAFF. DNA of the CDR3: TGCAGCGTTGAAAGGGAGGACACTGAAGCTTTCTTT. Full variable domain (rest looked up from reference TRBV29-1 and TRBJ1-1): SAVISQKPSRDICQRGTSLTIQCQVDSQVTMMFWYRQQPGQSLTLIATANQGSEATYESGFVIDKFPISRPNLTFSTLTVSNMSPEDSSIYLCSVEREDTEAFFGQGTRLTVV.

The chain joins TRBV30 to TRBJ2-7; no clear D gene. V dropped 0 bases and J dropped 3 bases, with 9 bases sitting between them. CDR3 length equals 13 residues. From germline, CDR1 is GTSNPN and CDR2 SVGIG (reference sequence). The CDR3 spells CAWSVRQDYEQYF. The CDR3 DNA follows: TGTGCCTGGAGTGTACGGCAAGACTACGAGCAGTACTTC.

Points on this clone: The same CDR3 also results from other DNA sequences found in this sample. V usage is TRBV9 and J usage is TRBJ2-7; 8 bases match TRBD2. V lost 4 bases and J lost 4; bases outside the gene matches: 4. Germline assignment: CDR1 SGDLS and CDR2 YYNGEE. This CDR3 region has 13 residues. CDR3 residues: CASSPGGGYEQYF. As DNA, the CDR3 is TGTGCCAGCAGCCCCGGCGGGGGGTACGAGCAGTACTTC.

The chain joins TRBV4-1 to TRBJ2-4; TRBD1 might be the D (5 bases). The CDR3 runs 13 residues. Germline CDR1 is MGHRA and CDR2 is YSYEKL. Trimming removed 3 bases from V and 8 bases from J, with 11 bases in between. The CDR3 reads CASSHRDMDIQYF. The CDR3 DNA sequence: TGCGCCAGCAGCCACAGGGATATGGACATTCAGTACTTC.

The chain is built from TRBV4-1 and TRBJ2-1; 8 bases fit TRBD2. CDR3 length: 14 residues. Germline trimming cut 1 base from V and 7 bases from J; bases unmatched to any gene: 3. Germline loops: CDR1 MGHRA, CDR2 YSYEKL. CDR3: CASSQGTSRNEQFF. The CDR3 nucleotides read TGCGCCAGCAGCCAAGGGACTAGCAGGAATGAGCAGTTCTTC.

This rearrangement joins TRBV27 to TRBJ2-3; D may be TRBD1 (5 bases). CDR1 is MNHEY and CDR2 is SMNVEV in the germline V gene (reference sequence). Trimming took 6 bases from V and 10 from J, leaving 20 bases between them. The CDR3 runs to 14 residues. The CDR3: CASSPEDTVKAQYF. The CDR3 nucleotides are TGTGCCAGCAGCCCAGAGGACACTGTTAAAGCGCAGTATTTT.